This T cell receptor (beta chain) was sequenced in a study of blood T cell repertoires in COVID-19. There are a few counts of this clone. In the original analysis: Estimation of nucleated cell counts relied on the amplification of reference gene primers. Profiling relied on immunoSEQ multiplex PCR, and the TCRdb table lists in-frame clones only, not all of them. The DNA was the basis for D and trimming; V, J and clone size are from that table. This sample has about 290,000 clones, with under 90% found just once. Each recovered donor of Cohort 3 presented with two negative PCRs, clearance, or symptom resolution. Sequenced: PBMCs or T cells enriched from blood (not recorded which). The sequence was obtained from a woman aged 40 to 49 who had recovered from COVID-19.

CDR3: CASSLKGQVRDEQFF. The CDR3 DNA reads TGTGCCAGCAGTTTAAAAGGACAGGTCCGAGATGAGCAGTTCTTC. This chain links TRBV27 with TRBJ2-1; 7 bases are a match to TRBD1. This CDR3 has 15 residues. Looked up from germline, CDR1 is MNHEY and CDR2 is SMNVEV (reference sequence). V gave up 2 bases and J gave up 8 bases; unmatched junction bases: 9.